This entry lists 26 T cell receptor beta chains sequenced from one sample in a study of early T cells in non-severe SARS-CoV-2 infection. TCRdb processed the 5' RACE reads anew with MiXCR; each CDR3 protein has one entry. The profile shows about 69,000 distinct CDR3 sequences, 10% to 15% of them singletons. Material for sequencing was whole blood. Source of these receptors: an adult who was a healthcare worker with PCR-confirmed SARS-CoV-2 infection or an uninfected control (not recorded which).

This clonotype was detected many times. The chain uses TRBV11-2 and TRBJ2-1; perhaps TRBD1 as D (5 bases). Germline CDR1 SGHAT, CDR2 FQNNGV. V was pared by 4 bases and J by 8 bases, with 15 bases between. CDR3 length: 14 amino acids. CDR3 DNA sequence: TGTGCCAGCAGCTCAGGGATCCCTACTCATGAGCAGTTCTTC. This encodes CASSSGIPTHEQFF.

This clonotype was seen at least ten times. J is TRBJ2-3 and V is TRBV11-2; either TRBD1 or TRBD2 may supply D (5 bases each). This CDR3 is 17 amino acids long. Germline-derived CDR1 and CDR2 are SGHAT and FQNNGV. V dropped 5 bases and J dropped 2 bases, with 20 bases sitting between them. The CDR3 DNA reads as TGTGCCAGCAGCCGCGCCGGGACCCATCAAACCACAGATACGCAGTATTTT. Amino acids: CASSRAGTHQTTDTQYF.

The chain employs TRBV3-1 and TRBJ2-7; unclear D gene. Germline CDR1 and CDR2: LGHDT and YNNKEL (reference sequence). The V gene lost 0 bases and the J gene lost 7 bases, with 10 bases spanning the gap. The CDR3 consists of 13 residues. CDR3 protein: CASSQDPSREQYF. In DNA, the CDR3 is TGTGCCAGCAGCCAAGATCCGTCCCGGGAGCAGTACTTC.

In its sample, this clonotype was seen many times. This chain uses TRBV7-9 with TRBJ2-3, with D unclear. The CDR3 has 12 residues. V lost 1 base and J lost 5, with 4 bases in between. Germline V gene lookup returns CDR1 SEHNR and CDR2 FQNEAQ (reference sequence). In DNA form, the CDR3 reads TGTGCCAGCAGCTTAGTGCAAGATACGCAGTATTTT. Amino acid sequence: CASSLVQDTQYF.

The chain recombines TRBV4-3 with TRBJ1-2; TRBD1 agrees at 7 bases. V shed 2 bases and J 8 bases; nucleotides not matched to a gene: 5. The germline CDR1 and CDR2 sequences are LGHNA and YSLEER. CDR3 length: 13 residues. DNA for the CDR3: TGCGCCAGCAGCCAAATTCAACAGGGGGGCTACACCTTC. Its protein product is CASSQIQQGGYTF.

The genes are TRBV6-1 and TRBJ2-7; D call uncertain. Germline V lookup: CDR1 MNHNS, CDR2 SASEGT. The V end lost 6 bases, the J end lost 5 bases, and 8 bases lay between the germline ends. This CDR3 spans 11 amino acids. The CDR3 sequence is CASSYLDEQYF. DNA of the CDR3: TGTGCCAGCAGCTACCTAGACGAGCAGTACTTC.

The table lists this clonotype with many counts. The gene calls are TRBV6-1 and TRBJ2-7; D possibly corresponds to TRBD1 (6 bases). V lost 3 bases, J lost 6 bases, and 15 bases lay in between. Germline values: CDR1 MNHNS, CDR2 SASEGT. The CDR3 totals 14 residues. The DNA for the CDR3 is TGTGCCAGCAGTGAGCTACAGGGTTACAGCGAGCAGTACTTC. Its protein product is CASSELQGYSEQYF.

The sample holds many counts of this clonotype. The chain links TRBV6-5 to TRBJ2-1; D remains ambiguous. V gave up 0 bases and J gave up 7 bases, with 10 bases separating them. Germline values: CDR1 MNHEY, CDR2 SVGAGI. This CDR3 spans 14 amino acids. The CDR3 sequence: CASSYSAARNEQFF. The DNA of the CDR3 is TGTGCCAGCAGTTACTCGGCGGCGAGGAATGAGCAGTTCTTC.

The chain carries TRBV12-3 or TRBV12-4 and TRBJ2-7, with 8 bases matching TRBD1. CDR3 length: 13 amino acids. Unmatched junction bases numbered 9, after V lost 6 bases and J lost 8 bases. This CDR3 is CASSWTGQVQQYF. DNA of the CDR3: TGTGCCAGCAGCTGGACAGGGCAGGTTCAGCAGTACTTC.

This clonotype has at least ten counts. The V gene is TRBV29-1, the J gene TRBJ2-1; 7 nucleotides line up with TRBD2. The CDR3 is 13 residues long. V shed 4 bases and J 7 bases; nucleotides not matched to a gene: 7. CDR1 is SQVTM, CDR2 ANQGSEA, per germline. The CDR3 reads CSVVAGGINEQFF. The CDR3 DNA is TGCAGCGTTGTAGCGGGTGGGATAAATGAGCAGTTCTTC.

This clonotype occurred a few times. The genes are TRBV18 and TRBJ2-5; D is perhaps TRBD1 or TRBD2 (5 bases each). Germline loops: CDR1 KGHSH, CDR2 LQKENI. The CDR3 has 13 amino acids. The germline V and J ends were trimmed by 3 bases and 6 bases, with 11 bases remaining between them. The CDR3 loop is CASSPDEGQTQYF. In DNA form, the CDR3 reads TGTGCCAGCTCACCGGACGAGGGGCAGACCCAGTACTTC.

This clonotype appeared many times. The CDR3: CASSGGGKLFF. CDR3 nucleotide sequence: TGTGCCAGCAGTGGGGGAGGAAAACTGTTTTTT. V is TRBV25-1 and J is TRBJ1-4; no firm D call. Trimming shortened V by 4 bases and J by 10 bases, and 7 bases separated the two germline ends. Germline V gene sequence: CDR1 MGHDK, CDR2 SYGVNS. The CDR3 contains 11 residues.

Of note for this clonotype: With a much larger clone just one base away, this may be a read error. The V call is TRBV3-1, the J call TRBJ2-5; D possibly corresponds to TRBD2 (6 bases). Germline CDR1 reads LGHDT; CDR2 reads YNNKEL (reference sequence). The CDR3 length is 16 residues. CDR3 sequence (DNA): TGTGTCAGCAGCCGGAAGATTTGGGGGGAACAAGAGACCCAGTACTTC. It yields the protein CVSSRKIWGEQETQYF.

At least ten counts were recorded for this clonotype. This chain uses TRBV7-3 with TRBJ2-1; 11 bases line up with TRBD1. With V trimmed by 5 bases and J by 6 bases, 9 bases remained unmatched. The germline CDR1 and CDR2 sequences are SGHTA and FQGTGA. The CDR3 length is 16 residues. CDR3 sequence reads: CASSPSTGTGGNEQFF. Written as DNA, the CDR3 is TGTGCCAGCAGCCCCAGCACCGGGACAGGGGGCAATGAGCAGTTCTTC. Looking up the rest from reference TRBV7-3 and TRBJ2-1 gives the full variable domain: GAGVSQTPSNKVTEKGKYVELRCDPISGHTALYWYRQSLGQGPEFLIYFQGTGAADDSGLPNDRFFAVRPEGSVSTLKIQRTERGDSAVYLCASSPSTGTGGNEQFFGPGTRLTVL.

The V and J genes are TRBV28 and TRBJ1-4; maybe TRBD1 (5 bases). V lost 7 bases to trimming and J lost 8 bases, with 17 bases between them. The CDR3 covers 14 residues. Germline-derived CDR1 and CDR2 are MDHEN and SYDVKM. CDR3 residues: CASTRDPGREKLFF. Here the CDR3 DNA reads TGTGCCAGCACCCGGGACCCAGGTCGGGAAAAACTGTTTTTT.

There are a few counts of this clonotype. The chain employs TRBV7-2 and TRBJ2-3; D ambiguous. Germline lookup yields CDR1 SGHTA and CDR2 FQGNSA. The V end was cut by 5 bases, the J end by 5 bases, with 11 bases between. The CDR3 runs 13 residues. The CDR3: CASSREVEDTQYF. CDR3 coding DNA: TGTGCCAGCAGCCGTGAGGTGGAAGATACGCAGTATTTT.

This clonotype came up a few times. This sequence joins TRBV6-2 or TRBV6-3 and TRBJ2-1; D perhaps matches TRBD1 (7 bases). This CDR3 is 15 amino acids long. Germline lookup yields CDR1 MNHEY and CDR2 SVGEGT. The V gene lost 1 base and the J gene lost 6 bases, with 13 bases spanning the gap. The CDR3 protein is CASSYWRGRGNEQFF. DNA for the CDR3: TGTGCCAGCAGTTACTGGAGGGGGCGGGGCAATGAGCAGTTCTTC.

The sample holds a few counts of this clonotype. The chain recombines TRBV18 with TRBJ1-1; no clear D. The CDR3 is made up of 13 amino acids. The germline V gene has CDR1 KGHSH and CDR2 LQKENI. V lost 5 bases, J lost 7 bases, and 14 bases lay in between. Written as DNA, the CDR3 is TGTGCCAGCTCAGCGGAGGAGGGTAATGAAGCTTTCTTT. It translates to CASSAEEGNEAFF.

This clonotype was seen repeatedly, ten times or more. This rearrangement joins TRBV6-1 to TRBJ2-7, with D possibly TRBD2 on 6 matching bases. The CDR3 is 12 residues long. The germline V gene encodes CDR1 MNHNS and CDR2 SASEGT. V lost 10 bases and J lost 0, with 10 bases in between. CDR3 protein: CAIRRGSYEQYF. The CDR3 DNA reads as TGTGCCATTCGGCGGGGCTCCTACGAGCAGTACTTC.

This clonotype was seen ten or more times. This chain joins TRBV2 and TRBJ2-5; D possibly corresponds to TRBD1 (7 bases). This CDR3 spans 13 amino acids. Germline loops: CDR1 SNHLY, CDR2 FYNNEI. Trimming shortened V by 4 bases and J by 2 bases, and 8 bases separated the two germline ends. The CDR3 sequence: CASSAGGQETQYF. CDR3 coding DNA: TGTGCCAGCAGTGCAGGGGGGCAAGAGACCCAGTACTTC.

The chain is built from TRBV29-1 and TRBJ2-2; D gene ambiguous. V was clipped by 6 bases and J by 5 bases, with 7 bases between them. The CDR3 sequence is 11 residues long. Germline assignment: CDR1 SQVTM and CDR2 ANQGSEA. The CDR3 coding sequence is TGCAGCGTCCCCCTTACCGGGGAGCTGTTTTTT. Protein: CSVPLTGELFF.

There are many counts of this clonotype. Here the CDR3 reads CASSPGPSKKTQYF. The CDR3 nucleotides read TGTGCCAGCAGCCCCGGGCCCTCAAAAAAGACCCAGTACTTC. The J gene is TRBJ2-5, the V gene TRBV11-2; D uncertain. Between the trimmed V and J ends, which lost 5 bases and 6 bases, there was a span of 16 bases. Germline V gene lookup returns CDR1 SGHAT and CDR2 FQNNGV. The CDR3 runs 14 residues.

The rearrangement joins TRBV29-1 to TRBJ1-1; D ambiguous. There are 14 residues in the CDR3. Germline CDR1 SQVTM, CDR2 ANQGSEA. The ends were cut back, 3 bases at V and 3 bases at J, with 14 bases in the middle. In DNA, the CDR3 is TGCAGCGTTGACCACGGTAGGGTATACACTGAAGCTTTCTTT. Translation: CSVDHGRVYTEAFF.

This clonotype was detected a few times. V and J are TRBV20-1 and TRBJ2-5; the match to TRBD2 covers 10 bases. Trimming took 0 bases from V and 5 from J; bases not matched to a gene: 15. The germline gives CDR1 DFQATT, CDR2 SNEGSKA (reference sequence). The CDR3 is 18 amino acids. CDR3 protein: CSARDPWASGSTVETQYF. The DNA of the CDR3 is TGCAGTGCTAGAGACCCCTGGGCTAGCGGGAGTACTGTCGAGACCCAGTACTTC.

The chain has TRBV12-3 or TRBV12-4 and TRBJ2-3, with TRBD2 matching 9 bases. Trimming removed 6 bases from V and 9 bases from J; junction bases left unmatched: 16. The CDR3 has 16 residues. The CDR3: CASSPYRGGVKRTQYF. Written as DNA, the CDR3 is TGTGCCAGCAGCCCTTATCGCGGGGGGGTGAAGAGGACGCAGTATTTT.

This clonotype has a count of ten or more. This chain links TRBV27 with TRBJ1-6; D ambiguous. Germline assignment: CDR1 MNHEY and CDR2 SMNVEV (reference sequence). The CDR3 consists of 15 residues. V lost 1 base and J lost 7, with 11 bases in between. The CDR3 spells CASSLFKGGNSPLHF. The CDR3 DNA follows: TGTGCCAGCAGTTTATTTAAGGGCGGCAATTCACCCCTCCACTTT.